This TCR beta chain was sequenced during a study of cytomegalovirus exposure and HLA in healthy donors. Regarding the study as a whole: DRB1 showed the most TCR associations and HLA-C the fewest in a later analysis, as rates varied by HLA locus.

The PCR employed 60 Vbeta primers together with 13 Jbeta primers. Method: immunoSEQ multiplex PCR; TCRdb's copy keeps in-frame clones and lacks some. The data hold 200,000 to 250,000 clones, with 70% to 85% observed a single time. These donors, healthy bone marrow donors, were studied. Worth noting for this clone: Its antigen is still unknown.

The germline V gene has CDR1 SNHLY and CDR2 FYNNEI. Trimming took 6 bases from V and 3 from J; bases not matched to a gene: 8. The CDR3 is 15 amino acids. This TCR came from a male donor in good health and CMV-seronegative. V usage is TRBV2 and J usage is TRBJ2-3; 8 positions agree with TRBD2. Sequences were obtained from PBMCs. In DNA, the CDR3 is TGTGCCAGCAGCCTTAGCGGGATTAAGACAGATACGCAGTATTTT. It specifies CASSLSGIKTDTQYF.